The 32 T cell receptor beta chains presented below share a single source sample, sequenced in a study of blood T cell repertoires in COVID-19. TCRdb's copy holds only in-frame clones and misses some; the assay was immunoSEQ multiplex PCR. The table shows roughly 670,000 clones, with about 87% occurring only once. The sample was peripheral blood. These TCRs come from a woman aged 18-29 years with acute or convalescent COVID-19.

CDR3 in DNA: TGTGCCAGCACCCCTCCGGGGGCGAACACCGGGGAGCTGTTTTTT. Translated, it gives CASTPPGANTGELFF. This sequence joins TRBV25-1 and TRBJ2-2; perhaps TRBD2 as D (6 bases). Germline loops: CDR1 MGHDK, CDR2 SYGVNS. The CDR3 extends over 15 amino acids. The V end was cut by 7 bases, the J end by 0 bases, with 12 bases between.

The V and J genes are TRBV6-1 and TRBJ1-2; 11 nucleotides agree with TRBD1. The length of the CDR3 is 17 residues. V lost 2 bases to trimming and J lost 4 bases; unmatched junction nucleotides: 9. Germline-derived CDR1 and CDR2 are MNHNS and SASEGT. CDR3 loop: CASSETGAGQGVYGYTF. The CDR3 DNA follows: TGTGCCAGCAGTGAAACCGGCGCGGGACAGGGGGTCTATGGCTACACCTTC.

This sequence joins TRBV4-3 and TRBJ2-1; the D gene is possibly TRBD2 (5 bases). Trimming left V 0 bases short and J 8 bases short, with 11 bases between. From germline, CDR1 is LGHNA and CDR2 YSLEER. The length of the CDR3 is 14 residues. In DNA, the CDR3 is TGCGCCAGCAGCCAAGATAGTGGAGGTCATGAGCAGTTCTTC. Residues: CASSQDSGGHEQFF.

This chain joins TRBV6-1 and TRBJ2-7; no reliable D call. The V end lost 1 base, the J end lost 3 bases, and 7 bases lay between the germline ends. Germline CDR1 MNHNS, CDR2 SASEGT. The CDR3 is 13 amino acids. In DNA form, the CDR3 reads TGTGCCAGCAGTGAAGGGGCCTTCTACGAGCAGTACTTC. This encodes CASSEGAFYEQYF.

V usage is TRBV4-1 and J usage is TRBJ2-2; TRBD1 agrees at 10 bases. The CDR3 length is 18 residues. CDR1 and CDR2 from the germline V gene are MGHRA and YSYEKL. The J segment lost 5 bases and the V segment lost 0 bases, leaving 9 bases of the junction unmatched. The CDR3 DNA reads TGCGCCAGCAGCCAAGATTGGTTCAGGGACAGGGGAACCGGGGAGCTGTTTTTT. Translation: CASSQDWFRDRGTGELFF.

V gene TRBV3-1 (or the pseudogene TRBV3-2) combines with J gene TRBJ2-1; 9 nucleotides align to TRBD2. CDR3 length: 15 amino acids. With V trimmed by 5 bases and J by 10 bases, 12 bases remained unmatched. Looked up from germline, CDR1 is LGHDT and CDR2 is YNNKEL (reference sequence). CDR3 nucleotide sequence: TGTGCCAGCAGCAATCTAGCGGGGCTCGAAGGGGAGCAGTTCTTC. This sequence encodes CASSNLAGLEGEQFF.

This clone occurred once. The V call is TRBV7-2, the J call TRBJ1-1, with 9 positions matching TRBD1. The CDR3 runs to 15 residues. CDR1 and CDR2 (germline): SGHTA, FQGNSA. The V segment lost 4 bases and the J segment 3 bases; nucleotides outside the gene matches: 6. CDR3 nucleotide sequence: TGTGCCAGCAGCTCAACACAGGGGGCACACACTGAAGCTTTCTTT. Translating it yields CASSSTQGAHTEAFF.

The chain has TRBV4-1 and TRBJ1-2, with 7 bases aligning to TRBD1. V was clipped by 3 bases and J by 6 bases; unmatched bases: 10. The germline V gene has CDR1 MGHRA and CDR2 YSYEKL. CDR3 length: 15 residues. CDR3 protein: CASSHRTGDPNGYTF. The CDR3 DNA reads TGCGCCAGCAGCCATCGGACAGGTGACCCTAATGGCTACACCTTC.

V usage is TRBV2 and J usage is TRBJ1-2, with D maybe TRBD1 (5 bases). The V gene lost 6 bases and the J gene lost 4 bases, with 12 bases spanning the gap. The CDR3 loop spans 13 amino acids. Germline CDR1 reads SNHLY; CDR2 reads FYNNEI. CDR3 sequence: CASRGAAAYGYTF. In nucleotides, the CDR3 is TGTGCCAGCAGAGGGGCAGCTGCCTATGGCTACACCTTC.

CDR3 DNA sequence: TGTGCCAGCAGCTTAGAGGTGGGCTCCGCTCGGAACGAGCAGTACTTC. It encodes CASSLEVGSARNEQYF. The V and J genes are TRBV7-8 and TRBJ2-7, with unresolved D. Germline V gives CDR1 SGHVS, CDR2 FQNEAQ. CDR3 length: 16 amino acids. Trimming removed 1 base from V and 5 bases from J, with 18 bases in between.

The V and J genes are TRBV3-1 (or the pseudogene TRBV3-2) and TRBJ1-1; 10 bases match TRBD1. CDR1 and CDR2 from the germline V gene are LGHDT and YNNKEL (reference sequence). This CDR3 spans 14 amino acids. The J segment lost 5 bases and the V segment lost 4 bases, leaving 4 bases of the junction unmatched. CDR3 DNA sequence: TGTGCCAGCAGCCGCGGACAGGGGGTTACTGAAGCTTTCTTT. Translating gives CASSRGQGVTEAFF.

The chain joins TRBV7-9 to TRBJ2-7, with 9 bases fitting TRBD1. Germline CDR1 and CDR2: SEHNR and FQNEAQ (reference sequence). The CDR3 has 16 residues. The CDR3 nucleotides read TGTGCTCAAGAAACCAACCGGGACAGGGACGTCGGCGAGCAGTACTTC. Amino acids: CAQETNRDRDVGEQYF. Combining the CDR3 with reference TRBV7-9 and TRBJ2-7 gives the whole variable domain DTGVSQNPRHKITKRGQNVTFRCDPISEHNRLYWYRQTLGQGPEFLTYFQNEAQLEKSRLLSDRFSAERPKGSFSTLEIQRTEQGDSAMYLCAQETNRDRDVGEQYFGPGTRLTVT.

This clone was picked up a small number of times. The same CDR3 can be traced to other DNA sequences in this sample. V is TRBV7-9 and J is TRBJ1-4; maybe TRBD1 (6 bases). V lost 1 base to trimming and J lost 0 bases, with 6 bases between them. Germline CDR1 SEHNR, CDR2 FQNEAQ (reference sequence). The CDR3 runs to 15 residues. CDR3 DNA sequence: TGTGCCAGCAGCTTAGACAGGGCAACTAATGAAAAACTGTTTTTT. Protein: CASSLDRATNEKLFF.

V gene TRBV7-8 combines with J gene TRBJ2-5; tentative D call: TRBD2 (5 bases). Germline CDR1 SGHVS, CDR2 FQNEAQ. This CDR3 is 15 amino acids long. The V end lost 5 bases, the J end lost 1 base, and 14 bases lay between the germline ends. The CDR3 coding sequence is TGTGCCAGCAGCACTACTAGACAAACCCAAGAGACCCAGTACTTC. Residues: CASSTTRQTQETQYF.

This chain links TRBV5-8 with TRBJ1-4; D gene uncertain. CDR1 is SGHTS and CDR2 is YDEGEE in the germline V gene. Trimming shortened V by 1 base and J by 3 bases, and 16 bases separated the two germline ends. This CDR3 is 17 amino acids long. Here the CDR3 DNA reads TGTGCCAGCAGCTTGCGTAGCGGATACAGTTCTAATGAAAAACTGTTTTTT. This codes for CASSLRSGYSSNEKLFF.

This clone was seen only once. The sample contains more than one DNA sequence encoding this CDR3. V and J are TRBV11-2 and TRBJ1-6, with D unclear. The V end lost 5 bases, the J end lost 7 bases, and 9 bases lay between the germline ends. This CDR3 is built from 13 residues. Germline V gene sequence: CDR1 SGHAT, CDR2 FQNNGV. CDR3 sequence reads: CASSRDSNSPLHF. CDR3 sequence (DNA): TGTGCCAGCAGCCGGGATTCAAATTCACCCCTCCACTTT.

The chain recombines TRBV29-1 with TRBJ1-2, with 8 bases that match TRBD1. CDR1 is SQVTM and CDR2 is ANQGSEA in the germline V gene. V gave up 7 bases and J gave up 7 bases; unmatched junction bases: 8. The CDR3 loop spans 12 amino acids. CDR3 DNA: TGCAGCGCAGGGGGCTTCGCGCTTGGCTACACCTTC. Residues: CSAGGFALGYTF. Drawing the rest from reference TRBV29-1 and TRBJ1-2, the complete variable domain is SAVISQKPSRDICQRGTSLTIQCQVDSQVTMMFWYRQQPGQSLTLIATANQGSEATYESGFVIDKFPISRPNLTFSTLTVSNMSPEDSSIYLCSAGGFALGYTFGSGTRLTVV.

This chain connects TRBV5-1 to TRBJ2-5; unclear D gene. With 2 bases removed from V and 0 bases from J, the gap between germline ends came to 14 bases. Germline CDR1 and CDR2: SGHRS and YFSETQ. This CDR3 has 16 amino acids. In nucleotides, the CDR3 is TGCGCCAGCAGCTTACTTCTGACATGGCACCAAGAGACCCAGTACTTC. It translates to CASSLLLTWHQETQYF.

The chain joins TRBV24-1 to TRBJ1-5, with D maybe TRBD1 (5 bases). Per the germline V gene, CDR1 is KGHDR and CDR2 is SFDVKD. The CDR3 consists of 15 residues. Deletions cut 3 bases from V and 11 bases from J, with 19 bases between. The chain's CDR3 is CATSDSRTTIRAQHF. CDR3 coding DNA: TGTGCCACCAGTGATAGTCGAACTACAATCAGGGCCCAGCATTTT.

V usage is TRBV7-9 and J usage is TRBJ2-1; unclear D gene. CDR3 size: 12 residues. Per germline, CDR1 SEHNR and CDR2 FQNEAQ (reference sequence). Trimming took 4 bases from V and 10 from J, leaving 11 bases between them. CDR3 nucleotides: TGTGCCAGCAGCTCTAGTCGTCGGGAGCAGTTCTTC. It yields the protein CASSSSRREQFF.

The V and J genes are TRBV4-1 and TRBJ2-2, with D possibly being TRBD2 (6 bases). Trimming took off 4 bases at V and 6 bases at J, with 9 bases between the two ends. From germline, CDR1 is MGHRA and CDR2 YSYEKL. The CDR3 runs 13 residues. The CDR3 sequence is CASSRLGPGELFF. CDR3 in DNA: TGCGCCAGCAGCCGACTAGGGCCCGGGGAGCTGTTTTTT.

The V and J genes are TRBV27 and TRBJ1-5, with 7 bases fitting TRBD1. V was clipped by 2 bases and J by 3 bases; unmatched bases: 4. CDR1 is MNHEY and CDR2 is SMNVEV in the germline V gene (reference sequence). The CDR3 length is 15 residues. CDR3 in DNA: TGTGCCAGCAGTTTAACAGGGGCGTCCAATCAGCCCCAGCATTTT. Its protein product is CASSLTGASNQPQHF.

The chain joins TRBV5-1 to TRBJ1-4; D is ambiguous. CDR3 length: 15 residues. The V end lost 3 bases, the J end lost 0 bases, and 9 bases lay between the germline ends. Per the germline V gene, CDR1 is SGHRS and CDR2 is YFSETQ. The CDR3 spells CASSSYTATNEKLFF. For the CDR3, the DNA is TGCGCCAGCAGCTCTTACACCGCAACTAATGAAAAACTGTTTTTT. Based on the CDR3 plus reference TRBV5-1 and TRBJ1-4, the full variable domain is KAGVTQTPRYLIKTRGQQVTLSCSPISGHRSVSWYQQTPGQGLQFLFEYFSETQRNKGNFPGRFSGRQFSNSRSEMNVSTLELGDSALYLCASSSYTATNEKLFFGSGTQLSVL.

The rearrangement links TRBV18 to TRBJ1-1; the D is unclear. The CDR3 is 15 residues long. Between the trimmed V and J ends, which lost 3 bases and 0 bases, there was a span of 11 bases. Germline V lookup: CDR1 KGHSH, CDR2 LQKENI. The CDR3 sequence is CASSPRADMNTEAFF. The DNA of the CDR3 is TGTGCCAGCTCACCTCGAGCAGACATGAACACTGAAGCTTTCTTT.

The V and J genes are TRBV3-1 (or the pseudogene TRBV3-2) and TRBJ1-2; no reliable D call. The germline CDR1 and CDR2 sequences are LGHDT and YNNKEL (reference sequence). Trimming took off 0 bases at V and 8 bases at J, with 25 bases between the two ends. The length of the CDR3 is 18 residues. The CDR3 DNA follows: TGTGCCAGCAGCCAAGATAAACCCTCCGAGGCTTCGGGGAACGGCTACACCTTC. It specifies CASSQDKPSEASGNGYTF.

V gene TRBV7-9 combines with J gene TRBJ1-2; 8 positions agree with TRBD1. The V and J ends lost 3 bases and 8 bases, in that order; junction bases with no gene match: 5. Per germline, CDR1 SEHNR and CDR2 FQNEAQ (reference sequence). The CDR3 sequence is 13 residues long. The CDR3 nucleotides are TGTGCCAGCAGCTTGGGACAGGCGCGGGGCTACACCTTC. This sequence encodes CASSLGQARGYTF.

The chain combines TRBV7-9 with TRBJ2-1, with D perhaps TRBD2 (5 bases). The CDR3 sequence is 14 residues long. From germline, CDR1 is SEHNR and CDR2 FQNEAQ (reference sequence). Between the trimmed V and J ends, which lost 3 bases and 3 bases, there was a span of 9 bases. The CDR3 bases are TGTGCCAGCAGCTTTCCAGCGGTCTACAATGAGCAGTTCTTC. This sequence encodes CASSFPAVYNEQFF. The complete variable domain, with remaining parts taken from reference TRBV7-9 and TRBJ2-1, reads DTGVSQNPRHKITKRGQNVTFRCDPISEHNRLYWYRQTLGQGPEFLTYFQNEAQLEKSRLLSDRFSAERPKGSFSTLEIQRTEQGDSAMYLCASSFPAVYNEQFFGPGTRLTVL.

The chain is built from TRBV27 and TRBJ1-4; D not certain. The CDR3 has 15 amino acids. Germline-derived CDR1 and CDR2 are MNHEY and SMNVEV (reference sequence). With 5 bases removed from V and 2 bases from J, the gap between germline ends came to 12 bases. The CDR3 reads CASSPPGSTNEKLFF. DNA of the CDR3: TGTGCCAGCAGTCCCCCCGGGTCTACTAATGAAAAACTGTTTTTT.

The chain links TRBV18 to TRBJ2-7; TRBD2 is a possible D gene (5 bases). Germline CDR1 KGHSH, CDR2 LQKENI. This CDR3 comprises 13 residues. V lost 3 bases and J 5 bases, leaving 11 bases between the germline ends. Written as DNA, the CDR3 is TGTGCCAGCTCACCCACAGCGGTGGACGAGCAGTACTTC. Its protein product is CASSPTAVDEQYF.

The chain carries TRBV11-2 and TRBJ2-1, with a weak D call TRBD2 (5 bases). This CDR3 is built from 16 residues. Deletions cut 5 bases from V and 2 bases from J, with 16 bases between. CDR1 and CDR2 from the germline V gene are SGHAT and FQNNGV. CDR3 in amino acids: CASSPRDRVTYNEQFF. In DNA form, the CDR3 reads TGTGCCAGCAGCCCGAGGGATAGGGTTACCTACAATGAGCAGTTCTTC.

In regard to this clone: Possible read error: a much larger clone is one base away. This specimen includes other DNA sequences encoding the same CDR3. The chain uses TRBV6-1 and TRBJ2-5; 12 bases are shared with TRBD2. The V gene end was trimmed by 2 bases and the J gene end by 2 bases; junction bases not matched to a gene: 0. The CDR3 is 15 residues long. Germline CDR1 and CDR2: MNHNS and SASEGT. The CDR3 DNA is TGTGCCAGCAGTGAACTAGCGGGGGGGCAAGAGACCCAGTACTTC. Its protein is CASSELAGGQETQYF.

V gene TRBV12-3 or TRBV12-4 combines with J gene TRBJ2-2, with D possibly being TRBD2 (6 bases). This CDR3 contains 13 residues. The CDR3: CEGGFSETGELFF. The CDR3 DNA sequence: TGTGAGGGAGGCTTCTCCGAGACCGGGGAGCTGTTTTTT.